The present entry profiles one T cell receptor (beta chain) with its context. Its antigen is not identified. Total RNA, at approximately 3,800 ng, went into every TCR library. UMIs with a 6-nucleotide sample barcode were added by template switching. TCRdb processed the 5' RACE reads again and assigns one entry to each CDR3 protein, with no DNA. Recorded for this sample: about 450,000 distinct CDR3 sequences. The sample originates from a study of monozygotic twins with inflammatory bowel disease. Notes on the study in general: A single strong IBD-associated signal or clonotype was not supported by the findings.

Per the germline V gene, CDR1 is SGHVS and CDR2 is FNYEAQ. CDR3 size: 14 residues. This TCR derives from a human donor with ulcerative colitis or Crohn's disease, or a healthy co-twin of an affected twin (not recorded which). The sequenced sample was blood. V usage is TRBV7-6 and J usage is TRBJ2-1; the TRBD1 assignment by TCRdb is unverifiable without DNA. The CDR3 here is CASSFGTLDNEQFF.